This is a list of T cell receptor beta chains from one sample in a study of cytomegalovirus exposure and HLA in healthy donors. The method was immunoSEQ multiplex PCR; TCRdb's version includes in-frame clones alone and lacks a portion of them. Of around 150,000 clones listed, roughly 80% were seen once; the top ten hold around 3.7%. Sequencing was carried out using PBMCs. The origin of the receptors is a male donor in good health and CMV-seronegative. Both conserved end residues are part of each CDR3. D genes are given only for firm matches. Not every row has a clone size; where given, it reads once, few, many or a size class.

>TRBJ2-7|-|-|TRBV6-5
TGTGCCAGCAGAAATAGCGTCAGCCCCTACGAGCAGTACTTC
CASRNSVSPYEQYF
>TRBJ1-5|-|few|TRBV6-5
TGTGCCAGCAGGCCGGTTGGTCGCAATCAGCCCCAGCATTTT
CASRPVGRNQPQHF
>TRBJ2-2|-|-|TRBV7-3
TGTGCCAGCACTCAGGGGTTGGGGGAGCTGTTTTTT
CASTQGLGELFF
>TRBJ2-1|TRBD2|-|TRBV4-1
TGCGCCAGCAGCGCAGGACTAGCGGGGGGGTCGTCCTACAATGAGCAGTTCTTC
CASSAGLAGGSSYNEQFF
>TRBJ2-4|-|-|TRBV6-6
TGTGCCAGCAGCCTACAGATAGCCAAAAACATTCAGTACTTC
CASSLQIAKNIQYF
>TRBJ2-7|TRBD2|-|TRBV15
TGTGCCACCAGCAGAGAGACTAGCGGGACCTACGAGCAGTACTTC
CATSRETSGTYEQYF
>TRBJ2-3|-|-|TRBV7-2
TGTGCCAGCAGCTTAGCAGGAGGCAGGAGAAGCACAGATACGCAGTATTTT
CASSLAGGRRSTDTQYF
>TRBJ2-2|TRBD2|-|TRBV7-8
TGTGCCAGCACCCGACGCGCTAGCGGGACTACAAACACCGGGGAGCTGTTTTTT
CASTRRASGTTNTGELFF
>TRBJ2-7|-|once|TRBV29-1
TGCAGCGTTGTTAGTGACTCCTACGAGCAGTACTTC
CSVVSDSYEQYF
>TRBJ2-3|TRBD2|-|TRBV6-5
TGTGCCAGCACAGTCGAGCGGGGGAAGGCGGATACGCAGTATTTT
CASTVERGKADTQYF
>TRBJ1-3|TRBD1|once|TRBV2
TGTGCCAGCATTCACGGACAGGGCGGAAACACCATATATTTT
CASIHGQGGNTIYF
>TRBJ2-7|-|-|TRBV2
TGTGCCAGCAGCGATGGGGCCGAAGGAACCTACGAGCAGTACTTC
CASSDGAEGTYEQYF
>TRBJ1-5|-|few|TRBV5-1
TGCGCCAGCAGCTTGTCGGGGGGAGGCCCGAATCAGCCCCAGCATTTT
CASSLSGGGPNQPQHF
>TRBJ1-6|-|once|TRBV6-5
TGTGCCAGTAGGATTATGACAGTCTATAATTCACCCCTCCACTTT
CASRIMTVYNSPLHF
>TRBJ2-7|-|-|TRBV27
TGTGCCAGCAGTCTAACGCCGGGGACTGGGGCCTACGAGCAGTACTTC
CASSLTPGTGAYEQYF
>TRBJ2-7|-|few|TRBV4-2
TGTGCCAGCAGCCCCCAGACGGACAGCTCCTACGAGCAGTACTTC
CASSPQTDSSYEQYF
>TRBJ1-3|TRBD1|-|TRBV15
TGTGCCACCAGCAGAGATTGGACAGGTCGGACCTACTCTGGAAACACCATATATTTT
CATSRDWTGRTYSGNTIYF
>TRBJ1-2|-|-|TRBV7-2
TGTGCCAGCAGCTTAGAACTTTTAGCTAACTATGGCTACACCTTC
CASSLELLANYGYTF
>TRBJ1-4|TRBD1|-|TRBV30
TGTGCCTGGAGTGTAAGAGGGGGACAGGGGGCAGAAAAACTGTTTTTT
CAWSVRGGQGAEKLFF
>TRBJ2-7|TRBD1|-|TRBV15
TGTGCCACGGGGGATATAGGGACAGGGGAAAACGAGCAGTACTTC
CATGDIGTGENEQYF
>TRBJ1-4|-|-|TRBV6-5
TGTGCCAGCTCATCGGAGGGGCGCGGGGAAAAACTGTTTTTT
CASSSEGRGEKLFF
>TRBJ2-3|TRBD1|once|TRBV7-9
TGTGCCAGCAGCTCACCGGGACAGGGGGCTACGCAGTATTTT
CASSSPGQGATQYF
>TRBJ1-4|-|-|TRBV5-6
TGTGCCAGCAGCGGGGAGCCAGCGGGAGAAAAACTGTTTTTT
CASSGEPAGEKLFF
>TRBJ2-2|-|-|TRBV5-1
TGCGCCAGCAGCTTCCCTTTGGGAGGTTTGGCCGGGGAGCTGTTTTTT
CASSFPLGGLAGELFF
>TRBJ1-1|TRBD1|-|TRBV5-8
TGTGCCAGCAGCTGGCCGGGACAGGGGAACACTGAAGCTTTCTTT
CASSWPGQGNTEAFF
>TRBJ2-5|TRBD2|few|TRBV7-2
TGTGCCAGCAGCTTAGGGAATAGCGGGCAAGAGACCCAGTACTTC
CASSLGNSGQETQYF
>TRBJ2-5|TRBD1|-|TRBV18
TGTGCCAGCTCACGGGGACAGGAAGAGACCCAGTACTTC
CASSRGQEETQYF
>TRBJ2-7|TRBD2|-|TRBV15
TGTGCCACCAGCAGAGATCCGGGGGGCGAGCAGTACTTC
CATSRDPGGEQYF
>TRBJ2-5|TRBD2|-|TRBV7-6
TGTGCCAGCAGCTTACTAGCGGGGGGGCGGGAGACCCAGTACTTC
CASSLLAGGRETQYF
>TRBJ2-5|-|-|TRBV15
TGTGCCACCGCTAGCGACGTTAAAGAGACCCAGTACTTC
CATASDVKETQYF
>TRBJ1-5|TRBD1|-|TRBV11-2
TGTGCCAGCAGCTTGACCAACAGGGGTGCCTATAGCAATCAGCCCCAGCATTTT
CASSLTNRGAYSNQPQHF
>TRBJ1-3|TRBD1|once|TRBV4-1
TGCGCCAGCAGCCTCGGGACAGGGGGTACCAGAAACACCATATATTTT
CASSLGTGGTRNTIYF
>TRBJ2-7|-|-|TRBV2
TGTGCCAGCAGTGACCCCCTAGGCCCGAGGGACGAGCAGTACTTC
CASSDPLGPRDEQYF
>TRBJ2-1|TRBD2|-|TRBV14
TGTGCCAGCAGCCAAGGACGGCGGACTAGCGGGAGGTTCCTAAGCTCCTACAATGAGCAGTTCTTC
CASSQGRRTSGRFLSSYNEQFF
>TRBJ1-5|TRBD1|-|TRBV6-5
TGTGCCAGCAGTTACTCACGGGACAGGTTACAGCCCCAGCATTTT
CASSYSRDRLQPQHF
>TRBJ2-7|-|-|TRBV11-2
TGTGCCAGCAGCTCCAATGTTGAGCAGTACTTC
CASSSNVEQYF
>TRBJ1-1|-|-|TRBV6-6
TGTGCCAGCACCTCATGGAAACAGGGGAACACTGAAGCTTTCTTT
CASTSWKQGNTEAFF
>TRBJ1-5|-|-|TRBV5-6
TGTGCCAGCAGCTTTGGGACAACAATAAATCAGCCCCAGCATTTT
CASSFGTTINQPQHF
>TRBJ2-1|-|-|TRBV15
TGTGCCACCAGCAGATACGACGGGATCGACAATGAGCAGTTCTTC
CATSRYDGIDNEQFF
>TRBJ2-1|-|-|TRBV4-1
TGCGCCAGCAGCCATTTCGGGAGCTCCTACAATGAGCAGTTCTTC
CASSHFGSSYNEQFF
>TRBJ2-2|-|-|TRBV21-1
TGTGCCAGCAGCAAAGATCCTAGCGGGTCGTATAGGGAGCTGTTTTTT
CASSKDPSGSYRELFF
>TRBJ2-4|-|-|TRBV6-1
TGTGCCAGCAGTGAACTTTTGGCCAAAAACATTCAGTACTTC
CASSELLAKNIQYF
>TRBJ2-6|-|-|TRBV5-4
TGTGCCAGCAGCCCTTTGCAGGGAGGGGCCAACGTCCTGACTTTC
CASSPLQGGANVLTF
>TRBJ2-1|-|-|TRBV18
TGTGCCAGCTCACCCGGGAGCGATGAGCAGTTCTTC
CASSPGSDEQFF